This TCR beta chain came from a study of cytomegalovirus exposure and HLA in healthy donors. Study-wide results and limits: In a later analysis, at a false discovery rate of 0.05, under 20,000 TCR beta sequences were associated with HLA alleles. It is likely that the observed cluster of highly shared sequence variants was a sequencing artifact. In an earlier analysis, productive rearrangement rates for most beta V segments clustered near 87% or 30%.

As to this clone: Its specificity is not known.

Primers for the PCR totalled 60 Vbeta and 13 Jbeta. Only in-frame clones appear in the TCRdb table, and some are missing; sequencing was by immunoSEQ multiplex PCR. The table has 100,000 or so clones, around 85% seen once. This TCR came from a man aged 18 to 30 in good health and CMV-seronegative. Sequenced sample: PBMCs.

The chain's CDR3 is CASSSRGTEAFF. DNA of the CDR3: TGTGCCAGCAGTTCTAGGGGTACTGAAGCTTTCTTT. V and J are TRBV28 and TRBJ1-1; D is possibly TRBD1 (5 bases). Trimming removed 4 bases from V and 5 bases from J, with 8 bases in between. This CDR3 has 12 residues. Germline CDR1 and CDR2: MDHEN and SYDVKM.